Below, one TCR beta chain is given with its context. This sample was taken from a study of neoadjuvant nivolumab and ipilimumab in lung cancer. The table came from immunoSEQ multiplex PCR; TCRdb's copy has only in-frame clones and leaves some out. The sample gives over 25,000 clones, roughly 76% of which show up once; roughly 18% is in the top ten. CDR1 and CDR2 (germline): SNHLY, FYNNEI. The CDR3 is made up of 13 amino acids. The trim removed 4 bases at V and 6 bases at J, leaving 2 bases unmatched. The receptor was isolated from an adult with non-small cell lung cancer. Sample: tumor tissue, taken after neoadjuvant nivolumab, alone or with ipilimumab, at or shortly before surgery. The rearrangement links TRBV2 to TRBJ2-7, with 11 nucleotides matching TRBD1. CDR3 nucleotide sequence: TGTGCCAGCAGTGGGACAGGGGGCACCGAGCAGTACTTC. Translated, it gives CASSGTGGTEQYF. The full variable domain, its missing parts supplied by reference TRBV2 and TRBJ2-7, is EPEVTQTPSHQVTQMGQEVILRCVPISNHLYFYWYRQILGQKVEFLVSFYNNEISEKSEIFDDQFSVERPDGSNFTLKIRSTKLEDSAMYFCASSGTGGTEQYFGPGTRLTVT.